The clone carrying this T cell receptor (beta chain) was found many times. Its specificity is unknown. This entry is derived from a study of T-cell reconstitution after alpha-beta-depleted transplantation in children. Study results and limitations: It was surviving recipient T cells and thymic progenitors that gave some patients high TCRbeta diversity at day 60. Two months or so post-transplant, alpha-beta T cells reportedly derived from several hundred expanded graft clones. Newly made T cells mostly supplied T-cell counts and diversity one year after transplant.

The V gene end was trimmed by 0 bases and the J gene end by 3 bases; junction bases not matched to a gene: 6. Germline V gene lookup returns CDR1 MNHEY and CDR2 SVGAGI. The CDR3 runs to 17 residues. Unique molecular identifiers featured in how the TCRbeta library was prepared. One entry per CDR3 protein results from TCRdb running MiXCR on the PCR reads. The table shows about 290,000 distinct CDR3 sequences, with about 7.3% occurring only once. The chain is built from TRBV6-5 and TRBJ2-2; 8 nucleotides agree with TRBD2. Here the sequenced sample was peripheral blood, taken 360 days after TCRalphabeta/CD19-depleted stem cell transplant. The clonotype originates from a female patient younger than 10 who had a stem cell transplant for Fanconi anemia, so the T cells may come from the graft donor. CDR3 protein: CASSYSTGLVHTGELFF. The CDR3 region has the DNA TGTGCCAGCAGTTACTCGACGGGACTAGTGCACACCGGGGAGCTGTTTTTT.